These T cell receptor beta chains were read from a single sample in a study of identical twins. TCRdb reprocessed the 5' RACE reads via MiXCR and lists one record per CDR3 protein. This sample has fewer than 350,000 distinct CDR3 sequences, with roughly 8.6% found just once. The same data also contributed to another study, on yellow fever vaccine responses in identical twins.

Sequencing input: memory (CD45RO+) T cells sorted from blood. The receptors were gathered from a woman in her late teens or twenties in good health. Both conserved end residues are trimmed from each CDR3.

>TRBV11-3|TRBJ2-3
ASSLVVPPDTQY
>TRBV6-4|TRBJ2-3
ASSDAGTSDTQY
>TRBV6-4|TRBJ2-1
ASRKETGVGNEQF
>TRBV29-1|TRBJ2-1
SGEVGSPGDEQF
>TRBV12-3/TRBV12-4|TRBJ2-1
ASSLMGNTYNEQF
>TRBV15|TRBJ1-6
ATSRDRVGGSPLH
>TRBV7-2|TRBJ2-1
ASSFPGKGYNEQF
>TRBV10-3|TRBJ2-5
AISKDSLETQY
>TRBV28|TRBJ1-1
ASSPTDRDPVR
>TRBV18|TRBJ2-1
ASSQGQGRGEQF
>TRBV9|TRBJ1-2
ASSERGQGNGYT
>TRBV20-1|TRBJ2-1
SARDLSGGRYNEQF
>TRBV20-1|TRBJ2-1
SARRAETYNEQF
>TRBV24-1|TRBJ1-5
ATSDFARAVKDNQPQH
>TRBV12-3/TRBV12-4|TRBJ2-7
ASSSLPSGLRSREQY
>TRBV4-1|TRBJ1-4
ASSHPRDPDATNEKLF
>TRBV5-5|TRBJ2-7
ASSPRDPCWELH
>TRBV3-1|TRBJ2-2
ASTRRNTGELF
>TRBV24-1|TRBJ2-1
ATGASGRDSEQF
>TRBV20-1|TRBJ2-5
SALDSRIKETQY
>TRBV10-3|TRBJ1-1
ASFGTGATPRAF
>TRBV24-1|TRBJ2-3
ATSRTATDTQY
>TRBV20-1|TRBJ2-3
SARGQGKDTQY
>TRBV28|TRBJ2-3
ASSAGTGGGTQY
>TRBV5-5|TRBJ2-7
ASSLTVLSYEQY
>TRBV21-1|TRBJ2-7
ASSKALIVRDYEQY
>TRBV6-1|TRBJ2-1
ASRTTMSSYNEQF
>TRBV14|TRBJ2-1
ASSQDLGYNEQF
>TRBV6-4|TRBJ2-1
ASSSGTEDNEQF
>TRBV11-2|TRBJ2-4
ASSLGGREMDIQY
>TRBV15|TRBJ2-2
ATSRDGEGSGELF
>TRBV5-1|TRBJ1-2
ASSWGGTGGNYGYT
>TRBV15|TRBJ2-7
ATSREHLVEQY
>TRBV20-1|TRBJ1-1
SARDPRAKNTEAF
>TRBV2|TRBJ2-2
ASSEQGGNTGELF
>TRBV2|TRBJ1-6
ASSEFPGASNSPLH
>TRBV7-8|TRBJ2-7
ASSMSGLYEQY
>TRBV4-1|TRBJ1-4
ASSQEISAGLGRTT
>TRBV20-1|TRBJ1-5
SARTTGNNQPQH
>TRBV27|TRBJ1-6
ASSVRVWDSPLH
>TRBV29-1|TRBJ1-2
SVATGGNYGYT
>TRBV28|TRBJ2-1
ASSLSKLAGVHNEQF